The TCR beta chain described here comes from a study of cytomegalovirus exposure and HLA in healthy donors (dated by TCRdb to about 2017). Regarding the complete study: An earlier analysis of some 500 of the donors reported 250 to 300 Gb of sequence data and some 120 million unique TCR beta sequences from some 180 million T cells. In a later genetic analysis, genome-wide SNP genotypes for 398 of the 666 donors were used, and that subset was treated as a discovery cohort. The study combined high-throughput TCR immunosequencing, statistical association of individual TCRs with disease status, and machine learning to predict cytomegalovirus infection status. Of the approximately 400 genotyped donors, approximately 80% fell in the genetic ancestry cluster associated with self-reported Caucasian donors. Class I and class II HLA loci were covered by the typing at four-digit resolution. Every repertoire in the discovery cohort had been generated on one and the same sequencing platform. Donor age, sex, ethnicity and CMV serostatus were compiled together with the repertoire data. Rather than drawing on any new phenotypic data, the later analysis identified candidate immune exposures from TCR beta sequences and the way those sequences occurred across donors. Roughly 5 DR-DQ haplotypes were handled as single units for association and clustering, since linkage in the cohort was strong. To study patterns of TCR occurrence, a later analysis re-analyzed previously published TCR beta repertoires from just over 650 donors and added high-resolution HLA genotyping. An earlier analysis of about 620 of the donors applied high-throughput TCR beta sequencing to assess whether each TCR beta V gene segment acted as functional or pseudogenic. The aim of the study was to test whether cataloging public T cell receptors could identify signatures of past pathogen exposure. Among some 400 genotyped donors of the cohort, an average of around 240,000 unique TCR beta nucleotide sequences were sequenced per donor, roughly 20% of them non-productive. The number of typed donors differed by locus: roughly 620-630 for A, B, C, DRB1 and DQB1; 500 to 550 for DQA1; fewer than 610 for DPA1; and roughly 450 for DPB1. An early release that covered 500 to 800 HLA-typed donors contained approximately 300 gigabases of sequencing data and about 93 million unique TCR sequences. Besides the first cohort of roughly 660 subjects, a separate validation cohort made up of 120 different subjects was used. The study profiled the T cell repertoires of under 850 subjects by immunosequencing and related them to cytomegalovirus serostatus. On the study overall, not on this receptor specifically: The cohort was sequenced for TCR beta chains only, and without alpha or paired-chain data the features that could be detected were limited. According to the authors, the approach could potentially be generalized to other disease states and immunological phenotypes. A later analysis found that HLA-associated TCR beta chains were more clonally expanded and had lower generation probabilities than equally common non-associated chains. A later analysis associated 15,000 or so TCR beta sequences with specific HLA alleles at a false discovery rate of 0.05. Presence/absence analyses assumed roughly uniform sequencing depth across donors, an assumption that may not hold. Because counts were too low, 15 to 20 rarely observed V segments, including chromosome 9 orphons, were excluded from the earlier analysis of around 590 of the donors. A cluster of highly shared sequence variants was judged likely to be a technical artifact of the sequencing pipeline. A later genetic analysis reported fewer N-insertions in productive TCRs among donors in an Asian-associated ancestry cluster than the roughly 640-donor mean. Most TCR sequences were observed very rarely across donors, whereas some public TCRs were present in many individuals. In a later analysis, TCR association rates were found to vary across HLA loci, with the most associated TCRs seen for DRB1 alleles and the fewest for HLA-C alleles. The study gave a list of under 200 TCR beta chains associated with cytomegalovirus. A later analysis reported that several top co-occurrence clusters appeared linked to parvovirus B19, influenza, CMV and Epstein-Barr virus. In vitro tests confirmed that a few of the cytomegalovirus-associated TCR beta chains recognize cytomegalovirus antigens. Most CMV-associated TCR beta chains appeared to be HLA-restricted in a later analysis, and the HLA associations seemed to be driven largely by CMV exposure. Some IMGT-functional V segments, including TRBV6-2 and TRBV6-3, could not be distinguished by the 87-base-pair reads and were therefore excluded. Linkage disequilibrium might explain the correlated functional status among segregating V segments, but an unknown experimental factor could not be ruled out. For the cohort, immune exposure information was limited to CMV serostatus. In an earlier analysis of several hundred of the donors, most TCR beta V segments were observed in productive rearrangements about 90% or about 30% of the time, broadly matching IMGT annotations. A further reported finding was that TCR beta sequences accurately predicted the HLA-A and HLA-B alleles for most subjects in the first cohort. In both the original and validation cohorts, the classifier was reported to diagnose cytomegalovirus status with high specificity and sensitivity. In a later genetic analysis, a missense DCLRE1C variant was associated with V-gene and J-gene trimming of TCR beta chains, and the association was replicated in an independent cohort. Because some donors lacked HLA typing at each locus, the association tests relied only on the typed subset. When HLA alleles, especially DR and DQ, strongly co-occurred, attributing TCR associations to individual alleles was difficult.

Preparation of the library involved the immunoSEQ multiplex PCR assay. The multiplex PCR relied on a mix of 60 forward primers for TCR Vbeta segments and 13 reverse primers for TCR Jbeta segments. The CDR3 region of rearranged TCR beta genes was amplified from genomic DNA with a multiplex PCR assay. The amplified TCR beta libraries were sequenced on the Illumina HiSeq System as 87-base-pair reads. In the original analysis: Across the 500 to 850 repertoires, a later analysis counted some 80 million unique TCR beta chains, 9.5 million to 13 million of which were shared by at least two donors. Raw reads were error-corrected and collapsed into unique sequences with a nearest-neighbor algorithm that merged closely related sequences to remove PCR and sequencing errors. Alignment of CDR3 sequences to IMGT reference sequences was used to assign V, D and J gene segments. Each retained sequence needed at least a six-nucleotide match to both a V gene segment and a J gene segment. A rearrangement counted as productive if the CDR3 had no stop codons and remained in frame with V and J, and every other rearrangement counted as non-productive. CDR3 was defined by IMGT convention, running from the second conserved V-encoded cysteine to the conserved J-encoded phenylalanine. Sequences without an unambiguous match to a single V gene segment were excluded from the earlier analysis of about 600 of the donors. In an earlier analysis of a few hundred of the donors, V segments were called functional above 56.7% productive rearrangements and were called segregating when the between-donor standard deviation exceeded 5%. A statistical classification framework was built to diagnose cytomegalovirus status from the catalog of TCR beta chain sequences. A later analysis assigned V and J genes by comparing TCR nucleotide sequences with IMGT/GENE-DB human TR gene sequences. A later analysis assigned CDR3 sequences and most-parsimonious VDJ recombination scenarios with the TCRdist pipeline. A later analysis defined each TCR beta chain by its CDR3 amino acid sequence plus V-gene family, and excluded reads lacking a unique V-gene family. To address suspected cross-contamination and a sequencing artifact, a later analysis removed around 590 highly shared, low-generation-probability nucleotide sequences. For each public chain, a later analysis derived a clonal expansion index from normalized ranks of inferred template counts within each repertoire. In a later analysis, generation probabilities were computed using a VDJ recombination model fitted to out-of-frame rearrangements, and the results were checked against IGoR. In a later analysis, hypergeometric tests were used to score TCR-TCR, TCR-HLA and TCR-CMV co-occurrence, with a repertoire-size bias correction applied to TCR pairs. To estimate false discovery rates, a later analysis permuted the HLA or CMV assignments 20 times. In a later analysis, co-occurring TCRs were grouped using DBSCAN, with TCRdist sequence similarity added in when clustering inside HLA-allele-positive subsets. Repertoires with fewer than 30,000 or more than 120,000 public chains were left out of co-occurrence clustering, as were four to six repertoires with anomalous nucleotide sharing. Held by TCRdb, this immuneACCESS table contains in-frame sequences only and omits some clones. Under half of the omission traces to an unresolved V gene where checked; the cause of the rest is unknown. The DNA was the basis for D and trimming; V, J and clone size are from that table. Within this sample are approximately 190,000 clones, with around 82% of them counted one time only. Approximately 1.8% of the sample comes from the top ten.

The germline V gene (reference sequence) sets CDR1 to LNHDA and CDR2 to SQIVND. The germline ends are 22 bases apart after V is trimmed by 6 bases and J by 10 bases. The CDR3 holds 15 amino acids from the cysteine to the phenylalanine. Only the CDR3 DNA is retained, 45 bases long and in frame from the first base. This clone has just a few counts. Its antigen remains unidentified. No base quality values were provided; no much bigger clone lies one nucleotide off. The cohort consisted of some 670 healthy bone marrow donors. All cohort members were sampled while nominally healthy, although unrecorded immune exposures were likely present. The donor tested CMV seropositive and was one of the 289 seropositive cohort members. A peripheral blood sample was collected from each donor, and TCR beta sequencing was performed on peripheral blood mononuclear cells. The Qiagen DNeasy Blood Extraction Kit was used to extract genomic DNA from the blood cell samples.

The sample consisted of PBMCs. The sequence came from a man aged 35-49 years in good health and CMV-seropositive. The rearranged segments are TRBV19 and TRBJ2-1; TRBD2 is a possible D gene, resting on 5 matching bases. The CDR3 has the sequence CASSLNSGTPGEQFF. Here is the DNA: TGTGCCAGTAGCCTCAATTCCGGTACACCGGGAGAGCAGTTCTTC.